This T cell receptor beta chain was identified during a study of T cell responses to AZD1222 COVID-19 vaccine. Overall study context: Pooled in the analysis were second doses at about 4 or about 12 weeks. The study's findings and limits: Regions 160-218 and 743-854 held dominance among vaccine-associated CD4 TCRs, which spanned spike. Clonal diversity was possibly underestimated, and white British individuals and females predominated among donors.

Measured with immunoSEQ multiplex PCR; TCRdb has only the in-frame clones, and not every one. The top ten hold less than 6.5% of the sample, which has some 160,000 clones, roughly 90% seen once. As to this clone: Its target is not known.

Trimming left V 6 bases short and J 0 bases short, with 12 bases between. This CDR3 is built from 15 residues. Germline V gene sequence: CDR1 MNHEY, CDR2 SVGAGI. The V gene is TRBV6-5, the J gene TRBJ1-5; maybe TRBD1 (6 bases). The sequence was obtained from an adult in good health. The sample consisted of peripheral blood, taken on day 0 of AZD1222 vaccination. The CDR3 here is CASSRDIYSNQPQHF. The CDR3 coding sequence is TGTGCCAGCAGCCGGGACATTTATAGCAATCAGCCCCAGCATTTT.